The clone carrying this T cell receptor (beta chain) has more than one count but fewer than ten. This sample stems from a study of T-cell reconstitution after alpha-beta-depleted transplantation in children. The authors prepared the TCRbeta library with unique molecular identifiers. TCRdb reanalysed the PCR reads using MiXCR and keeps one entry per CDR3 protein. This repertoire shows 490,000 or so distinct CDR3 sequences, around 12% found once; its top ten account for about 5%. This CDR3 spans 13 amino acids. CDR1 and CDR2 (germline): SQVTM, ANQGSEA. The V and J ends lost 5 bases and 9 bases respectively, with 19 bases between them.

The source material was PBMCs from the stem cell graft donor, sampled from the stem cell graft. This chain links TRBV29-1 with TRBJ2-5, with no clear D. The source is a human donor who donated a stem cell graft to a child with combined immunodeficiency. This CDR3 is CSVSDEQVMPQYF. The CDR3 nucleotides read TGCAGCGTTTCTGACGAACAAGTTATGCCCCAGTACTTC.